Only one count was recorded for the clone carrying this TCR beta chain. Its matching antigen is unknown. The treatment: oral pan-JAK inhibitor, 5-10 mg twice daily. The data were obtained in a study of CD8+ T cells in alopecia areata. The authors extracted RNA and reverse transcribed it into cDNA as the sequencing template. TCRdb's table, derived via immunoSEQ multiplex PCR, lists solely in-frame clones and lacks some. The sample carries under 250,000 clones, around 66% recorded once. This CDR3 has 15 residues. The germline V gene encodes CDR1 LGHNA and CDR2 YSLEER. V lost 4 bases to trimming and J lost 7 bases; unmatched junction nucleotides: 8. Study conclusions and caveats: Elevated clonality characterized lesional scalp relative to normal scalp, particularly in alopecia totalis/universalis. A great number of expanded lesional clones endured in scalp and blood during tofacitinib.

This TCR was recovered from a human donor with alopecia areata. This specimen consisted of CD4+ T cells sorted from blood, obtained at week 44, from a patient treated with tofacitinib. The chain uses TRBV4-3 and TRBJ1-4; 8 bases agree with TRBD1. CDR3 DNA: TGCGCCAGCAGCCGGAGACAGGGGTTAGGTGAAAAACTGTTTTTT. Translated, it gives CASSRRQGLGEKLFF.